These 25 T cell receptor beta chains share one sample of origin, sequenced in a study of shared clonotypes between healthy human individuals. TCRdb's copy holds only in-frame clones and misses some; the assay was immunoSEQ multiplex PCR. The sample lists under 1,900,000 clones; 98% to 99% were seen once. Material: naive CD4+ T cells sorted from blood. The sample's subset: CD45RA+ positively selected. The receptors come from a young man in good health.

The gene calls are TRBV9 and TRBJ1-2; 9 bases are a match to TRBD1. The germline CDR1 and CDR2 sequences are SGDLS and YYNGEE. Trimming cost V 2 bases and J 4 bases; bases outside gene matches: 3. CDR3 length: 14 residues. CDR3 amino acids: CASSVTGQGYGYTF. As DNA, the CDR3 is TGTGCCAGCAGCGTGACGGGACAGGGCTATGGCTACACCTTC.

This chain uses TRBV18 with TRBJ1-4, with 7 bases lining up with TRBD1. The CDR3 contains 14 residues. Germline V gene sequence: CDR1 KGHSH, CDR2 LQKENI. The V gene end was trimmed by 3 bases and the J gene end by 10 bases; junction bases not matched to a gene: 8. CDR3 sequence reads: CASSPKTGEAKLFF. CDR3 DNA: TGTGCCAGCTCACCTAAAACAGGGGAAGCAAAACTGTTTTTT.

The chain joins TRBV5-1 to TRBJ2-7, with D unresolved. The germline CDR1 and CDR2 sequences are SGHRS and YFSETQ. This CDR3 has 12 residues. V was trimmed by 4 bases and J by 5 bases, leaving 10 bases between them. CDR3: CASSPLENEQYF. DNA for the CDR3: TGCGCCAGCAGCCCGTTGGAGAACGAGCAGTACTTC.

The chain joins TRBV5-4 to TRBJ2-1; 10 nucleotides align to TRBD2. Losses at the gene ends were 4 bases for V and 5 bases for J; bases not matched to a gene: 6. Per the germline V gene, CDR1 is SGHNT and CDR2 is YYREEE (reference sequence). This CDR3 has 15 residues. The DNA for the CDR3 is TGTGCCAGCAGCAACCCTAGCGGGAGCCACAATGAGCAGTTCTTC. Its translation: CASSNPSGSHNEQFF.

The chain has TRBV4-3 and TRBJ2-1; 9 nucleotides match TRBD1. The V segment lost 3 bases and the J segment 8 bases; nucleotides outside the gene matches: 5. The V gene's germline CDR1 is LGHNA and CDR2 YSLEER. This CDR3 comprises 14 residues. The CDR3 protein is CASSQDRGGDEQFF. The CDR3 DNA reads as TGCGCCAGCAGCCAGGACAGGGGCGGCGATGAGCAGTTCTTC.

The chain couples TRBV5-4 to TRBJ1-2; tentatively, D is TRBD1 (6 bases). The germline gives CDR1 SGHNT, CDR2 YYREEE (reference sequence). V gave up 3 bases and J gave up 5 bases, with 17 bases separating them. This CDR3 spans 15 amino acids. CDR3 residues: CASSSPLGGLYGYTF. The DNA of the CDR3 is TGTGCCAGCAGCTCCCCCCTCGGGGGCTTGTATGGCTACACCTTC.

V gene TRBV5-1 combines with J gene TRBJ1-2; no reliable D call. Per the germline V gene, CDR1 is SGHRS and CDR2 is YFSETQ. This CDR3 has 15 residues. Trimming removed 4 bases at V and 0 bases at J, with 13 bases between. The CDR3 nucleotides are TGCGCCAGCAGCGCCCAAGGGTTTGCTAACTATGGCTACACCTTC. It is translated as CASSAQGFANYGYTF.

This chain joins TRBV7-9 and TRBJ1-3; 7 bases match TRBD1. Germline V gene lookup returns CDR1 SEHNR and CDR2 FQNEAQ (reference sequence). V shed 4 bases and J 3 bases; nucleotides not matched to a gene: 3. The CDR3 has 14 residues. The CDR3 loop reads CASSYTGVGNTIYF. In DNA, the CDR3 is TGTGCCAGCAGCTACACAGGGGTTGGAAACACCATATATTTT.

This clone was seen only once. The chain has TRBV6-1 and TRBJ1-1; D remains ambiguous. This CDR3 spans 14 amino acids. Germline CDR1 is MNHNS and CDR2 is SASEGT. V was trimmed by 10 bases and J by 1 base, leaving 16 bases between them. The DNA for the CDR3 is TGTGCCACCTTTGACATACCCCCGAACACTGAAGCTTTCTTT. Translating gives CATFDIPPNTEAFF.

V usage is TRBV11-3 and J usage is TRBJ1-5, with D possibly TRBD1 on 5 matching bases. Trimming left V 3 bases short and J 3 bases short, with 18 bases between. The CDR3 spans 17 residues. Germline loops: CDR1 SGHNT, CDR2 YENEEA. The CDR3 loop is CASSFRGLDRPNQPQHF. The CDR3 DNA reads TGTGCCAGCAGCTTCCGAGGACTAGACAGACCCAATCAGCCCCAGCATTTT. The variable domain in full, with the rest retrieved from reference TRBV11-3 and TRBJ1-5, is EAGVVQSPRYKIIEKKQPVAFWCNPISGHNTLYWYLQNLGQGPELLIRYENEEAVDDSQLPKDRFSAERLKGVDSTLKIQPAELGDSAVYLCASSFRGLDRPNQPQHFGDGTRLSIL.

The rearrangement joins TRBV19 to TRBJ2-7, with 13 positions matching TRBD2. The CDR3 runs 15 residues. V gave up 6 bases and J gave up 7 bases; unmatched junction bases: 9. Per germline, CDR1 LNHDA and CDR2 SQIVND (reference sequence). Here the CDR3 reads CASRLLAGGHGEQYF. CDR3 sequence (DNA): TGTGCCAGTAGACTACTAGCGGGAGGGCACGGGGAGCAGTACTTC.

The chain joins TRBV6-5 to TRBJ2-7; TRBD2 aligns across 11 bases. Trimming cost V 7 bases and J 3 bases; bases outside gene matches: 8. Germline loops: CDR1 MNHEY, CDR2 SVGAGI. This CDR3 is built from 15 residues. CDR3 DNA: TGTGCCAGCAAGACGGGACTAGCGGAAAACTACGAGCAGTACTTC. It encodes CASKTGLAENYEQYF.

This chain links TRBV7-3 with TRBJ2-2, with TRBD2 matching 14 bases. The J segment lost 6 bases and the V segment lost 5 bases, leaving 5 bases of the junction unmatched. CDR1 and CDR2 from the germline V gene are SGHTA and FQGTGA. The CDR3 consists of 16 residues. CDR3 nucleotide sequence: TGTGCCAGCAGCCGGACTAGCGGGAGGTTGGCCGGGGAGCTGTTTTTT. Encoded protein: CASSRTSGRLAGELFF. Full variable domain (missing parts from reference TRBV7-3 and TRBJ2-2): GAGVSQTPSNKVTEKGKYVELRCDPISGHTALYWYRQSLGQGPEFLIYFQGTGAADDSGLPNDRFFAVRPEGSVSTLKIQRTERGDSAVYLCASSRTSGRLAGELFFGEGSRLTVL.

This chain's CDR3 is CASSLAASGSVAYEQYF. The CDR3 DNA is TGCGCCAGCAGCTTGGCGGCTAGCGGGAGCGTCGCGTACGAGCAGTACTTC. The rearrangement joins TRBV5-1 to TRBJ2-7, with 10 bases matching TRBD2. The CDR3 length is 17 residues. Germline values: CDR1 SGHRS, CDR2 YFSETQ. The junction had 10 bases not matched to a gene; V was cut back by 0 bases and J by 4 bases.

The chain is built from TRBV27 and TRBJ2-3, with 7 nucleotides matching TRBD1. The CDR3 totals 14 residues. The J segment lost 2 bases and the V segment lost 6 bases, leaving 5 bases of the junction unmatched. Germline values: CDR1 MNHEY, CDR2 SMNVEV (reference sequence). CDR3 region: CASSLGQDTDTQYF. In nucleotides, the CDR3 is TGTGCCAGCAGCCTAGGACAGGACACAGATACGCAGTATTTT.

The J gene is TRBJ2-2, the V gene TRBV11-3; perhaps TRBD1 as D (9 bases). V gave up 6 bases and J gave up 7 bases, with 21 bases separating them. Germline V gene sequence: CDR1 SGHNT, CDR2 YENEEA. The CDR3 spans 16 residues. CDR3 in amino acids: CASRTGGNSGIGELFF. In DNA, the CDR3 is TGTGCCAGCAGAACAGGGGGCAATAGCGGGATCGGGGAGCTGTTTTTT.

The chain couples TRBV28 to TRBJ2-7; D gene ambiguous. V dropped 9 bases and J dropped 4 bases, with 25 bases sitting between them. The CDR3 length is 16 residues. The germline V gene encodes CDR1 MDHEN and CDR2 SYDVKM. CDR3 DNA sequence: TGTGCCAGTCACACCCCCCGTTCACCCGTTAAGTACGAGCAGTACTTC. Translation gives CASHTPRSPVKYEQYF. Drawing the rest from reference TRBV28 and TRBJ2-7, the complete variable domain is DVKVTQSSRYLVKRTGEKVFLECVQDMDHENMFWYRQDPGLGLRLIYFSYDVKMKEKGDIPEGYSVSREKKERFSLILESASTNQTSMYLCASHTPRSPVKYEQYFGPGTRLTVT.

This chain joins TRBV11-2 and TRBJ2-5; D is possibly TRBD1 or TRBD2 (5 bases each). The CDR3 has 13 amino acids. V gave up 8 bases and J gave up 1 base, with 11 bases separating them. Germline assignment: CDR1 SGHAT and CDR2 FQNNGV. CDR3 sequence reads: CASGPGTQETQYF. In nucleotides, the CDR3 is TGTGCCAGCGGACCCGGGACCCAAGAGACCCAGTACTTC.

The chain joins TRBV5-4 to TRBJ2-3, with 7 bases aligning to TRBD2. CDR1 SGHNT and CDR2 YYREEE come from the germline V gene (reference sequence). CDR3 size: 17 residues. V was pared by 4 bases and J by 1 base, with 12 bases of the junction left unmatched. CDR3 sequence (DNA): TGTGCCAGCAGCGCGGGAGCGGGTAAAGTAGGCACAGATACGCAGTATTTT. Translated, it gives CASSAGAGKVGTDTQYF.

The V call is TRBV6-5, the J call TRBJ2-7; a weak D match, TRBD1 (5 bases). Germline V gene data show CDR1 as MNHEY and CDR2 as SVGAGI. V lost 0 bases, J lost 0 bases, and 12 bases lay in between. CDR3 length: 16 amino acids. The CDR3, as DNA: TGTGCCAGCAGTTACTCCGACAGAACCAACTCCTACGAGCAGTACTTC. It is translated as CASSYSDRTNSYEQYF.

V usage is TRBV7-9 and J usage is TRBJ2-5; the D gene is possibly TRBD1 (5 bases). The V and J ends lost 5 bases and 4 bases respectively, with 11 bases between them. Germline CDR1 reads SEHNR; CDR2 reads FQNEAQ (reference sequence). CDR3 length: 13 amino acids. CDR3 region: CASSVQVPETQYF. In DNA form, the CDR3 reads TGTGCCAGCAGCGTACAGGTACCAGAGACCCAGTACTTC.

The genes are TRBV18 and TRBJ2-1, with 11 bases matching TRBD1. CDR3 length: 15 amino acids. V shed 1 base, J shed 9 bases, and the junction held 5 bases outside the gene matches. Germline CDR1 is KGHSH and CDR2 is LQKENI. The CDR3 here is CASSPLGQGAGEQFF. The CDR3 coding sequence is TGTGCCAGCTCACCACTTGGACAGGGGGCCGGTGAGCAGTTCTTC. Complete variable domain (other parts from reference TRBV18 and TRBJ2-1): NAGVMQNPRHLVRRRGQEARLRCSPMKGHSHVYWYRQLPEEGLKFMVYLQKENIIDESGMPKERFSAEFPKEGPSILRIQQVVRGDSAAYFCASSPLGQGAGEQFFGPGTRLTVL.

The chain links TRBV10-3 to TRBJ1-3; D is ambiguous. This CDR3 contains 17 residues. The germline V gene encodes CDR1 ENHRY and CDR2 SYGVKD. The V end lost 3 bases, the J end lost 1 base, and 16 bases lay between the germline ends. The CDR3 DNA is TGTGCCATCAGTGACCCATCAGGCGATGGGTCTGGAAACACCATATATTTT. The encoded protein is CAISDPSGDGSGNTIYF.

V usage is TRBV10-1 and J usage is TRBJ2-3; 7 bases align to TRBD1. The CDR3 totals 17 residues. The germline CDR1 and CDR2 sequences are WNHNN and SYGVQD (reference sequence). The J segment lost 4 bases and the V segment lost 0 bases, leaving 10 bases of the junction unmatched. CDR3 in amino acids: CASSESRGLFGADTQYF. In DNA, the CDR3 is TGCGCCAGCAGTGAGTCGAGGGGGCTATTTGGCGCAGATACGCAGTATTTT.

V usage is TRBV9 and J usage is TRBJ1-5; no firm D call. The length of the CDR3 is 14 residues. V lost 0 bases to trimming and J lost 6 bases, with 10 bases between them. Germline V lookup: CDR1 SGDLS, CDR2 YYNGEE. The CDR3 region is CASSVDGVTQPQHF. The DNA of the CDR3 is TGTGCCAGCAGCGTAGATGGGGTTACTCAGCCCCAGCATTTT. The variable domain in full, with the rest retrieved from reference TRBV9 and TRBJ1-5, is DSGVTQTPKHLITATGQRVTLRCSPRSGDLSVYWYQQSLDQGLQFLIQYYNGEERAKGNILERFSAQQFPDLHSELNLSSLELGDSALYFCASSVDGVTQPQHFGDGTRLSIL.